Listed here are 15 T cell receptor beta chains from one sample, sequenced in a study of blood T cells in healthy people across ages. Together with a sample-barcoded 5' primer, a J-beta primer mix was included in a second PCR lasting about 6 to 11 cycles. From the 5' RACE reads, TCRdb called clonotypes with MiXCR, one entry per CDR3 protein. Of about 570,000 distinct CDR3 sequences in the sample, about 25% were seen once. Sequences were obtained from blood. These receptors were collected from a woman in her 70s in good health.

This clonotype was observed many times. This chain links TRBV27 with TRBJ1-1; TRBD1 is a possible D gene (5 bases). The germline V gene encodes CDR1 MNHEY and CDR2 SMNVEV (reference sequence). Trimming pared 2 bases from V and 1 base from J, leaving 8 bases between. CDR3 length equals 14 residues. CDR3: CASSLSRANTEAFF. The CDR3 bases are TGTGCCAGCAGTTTAAGCAGGGCGAACACTGAAGCTTTCTTT.

The chain is built from TRBV3-1 and TRBJ1-1; D unclear. Trimming cost V 6 bases and J 3 bases, with 11 bases left between them. This CDR3 region has 13 residues. CDR1 and CDR2 from the germline V gene are LGHDT and YNNKEL (reference sequence). CDR3 protein: CASRTFKDTEAFF. The DNA for the CDR3 is TGTGCCAGCAGGACTTTTAAGGACACTGAAGCTTTCTTT.

The V gene is TRBV27, the J gene TRBJ1-4, with D unclear. Per the germline V gene, CDR1 is MNHEY and CDR2 is SMNVEV (reference sequence). The CDR3 sequence is 15 residues long. The V gene lost 4 bases and the J gene lost 8 bases, with 17 bases spanning the gap. In DNA, the CDR3 is TGTGCCAGCAGTTCCTGGACTGAACTCGGGGAAAAACTGTTTTTT. Its translation: CASSSWTELGEKLFF.

This rearrangement joins TRBV12-3 or TRBV12-4 to TRBJ2-5, with 13 nucleotides matching TRBD2. The CDR3 contains 13 residues. After removal of 5 bases from V and 9 bases from J, the junction contained 3 bases not matched to a gene. CDR3 sequence: CASSPGLAGAQYF. The CDR3 DNA reads TGTGCCAGCAGTCCCGGACTAGCGGGGGCCCAGTACTTC.

Written as DNA, the CDR3 is TGCAGCGTTGACGGGTCAGGGGGCTACGAGCAGTACTTC. Translating it yields CSVDGSGGYEQYF. J is TRBJ2-7 and V is TRBV29-1; 7 positions agree with TRBD1. Germline V gives CDR1 SQVTM, CDR2 ANQGSEA. Trimming removed 3 bases from V and 3 bases from J; junction bases left unmatched: 5. CDR3 length: 13 residues.

This clonotype showed up just a few times. J is TRBJ2-7 and V is TRBV20-1; D might be TRBD1 or TRBD2, each matching 5 bases. Trimming removed 6 bases at V and 2 bases at J, with 17 bases between. Germline V lookup: CDR1 DFQATT, CDR2 SNEGSKA (reference sequence). CDR3 length equals 14 residues. The CDR3 sequence: CSAEGTNPTYEQYF. The CDR3 DNA reads TGCAGTGCCGAGGGGACGAATCCTACCTACGAGCAGTACTTC.

This clonotype was seen ten or more times. The chain combines TRBV10-3 with TRBJ2-1, with TRBD2 matching 11 bases. From germline, CDR1 is ENHRY and CDR2 SYGVKD. The CDR3 extends over 13 amino acids. J lost 9 bases, V lost 6 bases, and 4 bases had no gene match. The CDR3 coding sequence is TGTGCCATCAGGACTAGCGGGGACTCTGAGCAGTTCTTC. Protein sequence: CAIRTSGDSEQFF.

CDR3 DNA: TGTGCCAGCTCACCGGAGGCCTACGAGCAGTACTTC. Amino acids: CASSPEAYEQYF. The chain links TRBV18 to TRBJ2-1; D possibly corresponds to TRBD2 (5 bases). Judging by the DNA end, TRBJ2-7 fits better; the J call may be wrong. CDR3 length: 12 amino acids. Looked up from germline, CDR1 is KGHSH and CDR2 is LQKENI.

The V and J genes are TRBV29-1 and TRBJ2-3, with TRBD2 matching 8 bases. Germline lookup yields CDR1 SQVTM and CDR2 ANQGSEA. The CDR3 has 14 residues. V shed 3 bases and J 9 bases; nucleotides not matched to a gene: 11. The DNA for the CDR3 is TGCAGCGTTGATATGGCGGGGGGCGCTCCCACGCAGTATTTT. Translation: CSVDMAGGAPTQYF.

In this sample, this clonotype turned up a few times. The chain carries TRBV11-2 and TRBJ2-2, with 8 bases aligning to TRBD2. This CDR3 spans 16 amino acids. Germline values: CDR1 SGHAT, CDR2 FQNNGV. After removal of 4 bases from V and 1 base from J, the junction contained 5 bases not matched to a gene. The CDR3 sequence: CASSSTGRENTGELFF. The DNA for the CDR3 is TGTGCCAGCAGCTCGACCGGGAGGGAGAACACCGGGGAGCTGTTTTTT. Supplemented by reference TRBV11-2 and TRBJ2-2, the full variable domain reads EAGVAQSPRYKIIEKRQSVAFWCNPISGHATLYWYQQILGQGPKLLIQFQNNGVVDDSQLPKDRFSAERLKGVDSTLKIQPAKLEDSAVYLCASSSTGRENTGELFFGEGSRLTVL.

Only a few counts were recorded for this clonotype. This sequence joins TRBV5-1 and TRBJ2-7; TRBD1 aligns across 9 bases. Germline CDR1 and CDR2: SGHRS and YFSETQ. V lost 4 bases and J lost 2; bases outside the gene matches: 4. This CDR3 contains 14 residues. The CDR3 loop reads CASSGDRVPYEQYF. CDR3 DNA sequence: TGCGCCAGCAGCGGGGACAGGGTTCCCTACGAGCAGTACTTC. The whole variable domain, remainder taken from reference TRBV5-1 and TRBJ2-7, is KAGVTQTPRYLIKTRGQQVTLSCSPISGHRSVSWYQQTPGQGLQFLFEYFSETQRNKGNFPGRFSGRQFSNSRSEMNVSTLELGDSALYLCASSGDRVPYEQYFGPGTRLTVT.

This clonotype turned up a few times. This chain uses TRBV18 with TRBJ2-3; D not resolved. The germline V gene encodes CDR1 KGHSH and CDR2 LQKENI. V dropped 6 bases and J dropped 2 bases, with 12 bases sitting between them. The CDR3 covers 14 residues. The CDR3, as DNA: TGTGCCAGCTCGCGGCTTGAGACCACAGATACGCAGTATTTT. It translates to CASSRLETTDTQYF.

V is TRBV27 and J is TRBJ2-5; a possible D gene is TRBD2 (7 bases). V shed 4 bases and J shed 5 bases, with 29 bases lying between them. CDR1 and CDR2 (germline): MNHEY, SMNVEV (reference sequence). The length of the CDR3 is 19 residues. CDR3 sequence: CASSSRSGGESLLAETQYF. Here the CDR3 DNA reads TGTGCCAGCAGTTCAAGGTCGGGGGGCGAAAGTCTTCTGGCTGAGACCCAGTACTTC.

The chain uses TRBV20-1 and TRBJ2-5; 9 nucleotides match TRBD2. The CDR3 is made up of 15 amino acids. Germline V gene lookup returns CDR1 DFQATT and CDR2 SNEGSKA (reference sequence). V was clipped by 2 bases and J by 4 bases; unmatched bases: 8. The CDR3 reads CSARRSRGGPETQYF. CDR3 coding DNA: TGCAGTGCTAGACGGTCGCGGGGGGGCCCAGAGACCCAGTACTTC.

This chain links TRBV6-1 with TRBJ1-4; no clear D gene. The CDR3 has 14 residues. Germline V CDR1 and CDR2: MNHNS, SASEGT. V lost 5 bases and J 0 bases, leaving 7 bases between the germline ends. The DNA of the CDR3 is TGTGCCAGCAGTACGGACGCAACTAATGAAAAACTGTTTTTT. Translation gives CASSTDATNEKLFF.